One sample yielded the 14 T cell receptor beta chains listed below, sequenced in a study of cytomegalovirus exposure and HLA in healthy donors. The PCR ran on 60 Vbeta and 13 Jbeta primers. Assay used: immunoSEQ multiplex PCR; TCRdb lists only in-frame clones, some missing. This table holds more than 200,000 clones, approximately 79% found once. Sequences were obtained from PBMCs. The receptors derive from a girl aged 2-10 years in good health and CMV-seronegative.

This clone has more than one count but fewer than ten. The chain joins TRBV2 to TRBJ2-5, with D uncertain. The J call may not be correct, given that the DNA end is closer to TRBJ2-7. The CDR3 covers 12 residues. Per the germline V gene, CDR1 is SNHLY and CDR2 is FYNNEI. CDR3 protein: CASSLYSYEQYF. The CDR3 DNA sequence: TGTGCCAGCAGCCTCTATAGCTACGAGCAGTACTTC.

This rearrangement joins TRBV5-1 to TRBJ2-7; D remains unclear. This CDR3 has 13 amino acids. The germline V and J ends were trimmed by 7 bases and 2 bases, with 13 bases remaining between them. Germline V CDR1 and CDR2: SGHRS, YFSETQ. The CDR3 loop is CASSPTLTYEQYF. Written as DNA, the CDR3 is TGCGCCAGCTCCCCGACACTCACCTACGAGCAGTACTTC.

This clone is a singleton in its sample. The chain combines TRBV5-6 with TRBJ2-1; 10 bases agree with TRBD2. The CDR3 runs to 15 residues. Losses at the gene ends were 4 bases for V and 3 bases for J; bases not matched to a gene: 4. CDR1 and CDR2 from the germline V gene are SGHDT and YYEEEE. The CDR3 DNA reads TGTGCCAGCAGCGCTACTAGCGGGGACTACAATGAGCAGTTCTTC. This encodes CASSATSGDYNEQFF.

The sample holds a few counts of this clone. This chain uses TRBV6-5 with TRBJ2-3; TRBD1 matches 12 bases. The V segment lost 6 bases and the J segment 7 bases; nucleotides outside the gene matches: 5. The CDR3 covers 14 residues. Looked up from germline, CDR1 is MNHEY and CDR2 is SVGAGI. DNA for the CDR3: TGTGCCAGCAGCAGGGGACAGGGGGCCTATACGCAGTATTTT. Protein product: CASSRGQGAYTQYF.

Here the CDR3 reads CASSGRTGGRTYNEQFF. Written as DNA, the CDR3 is TGCGCCAGCAGCGGGAGGACAGGGGGTAGGACCTACAATGAGCAGTTCTTC. The gene calls are TRBV5-1 and TRBJ2-1; 10 bases agree with TRBD1. Per germline, CDR1 SGHRS and CDR2 YFSETQ. This CDR3 spans 17 amino acids. V gave up 4 bases and J gave up 2 bases; unmatched junction bases: 9.

The J gene is TRBJ2-7, the V gene TRBV27; TRBD1 agrees at 7 bases. Unmatched junction bases numbered 3, after V lost 5 bases and J lost 5 bases. CDR3 size: 12 residues. CDR1 MNHEY and CDR2 SMNVEV come from the germline V gene (reference sequence). The CDR3 here is CASSPGGHEQYF. CDR3 coding DNA: TGTGCCAGCAGTCCAGGGGGTCACGAGCAGTACTTC.

This clone was counted a few times. V is TRBV10-2 and J is TRBJ2-7; D is unclear. This CDR3 comprises 14 residues. Trimming cost V 0 bases and J 3 bases, with 9 bases left between them. Germline CDR1 reads WSHSY; CDR2 reads SAAADI. DNA for the CDR3: TGCGCCAGCAGTGAGTCTGGGCTAAACTACGAGCAGTACTTC. Encoded protein: CASSESGLNYEQYF.

The V call is TRBV6-1, the J call TRBJ2-3, with D perhaps TRBD2 (6 bases). Germline values: CDR1 MNHNS, CDR2 SASEGT. The CDR3 length is 12 residues. With 4 bases removed from V and 8 bases from J, the gap between germline ends came to 10 bases. This CDR3 is CASSVGTVTQYF. The CDR3, as DNA: TGTGCCAGCAGTGTGGGGACTGTTACGCAGTATTTT.

The rearrangement joins TRBV6-5 to TRBJ2-1; tentative D call: TRBD1 (6 bases). The length of the CDR3 is 15 residues. Germline values: CDR1 MNHEY, CDR2 SVGAGI. V lost 6 bases and J lost 0, with 12 bases in between. CDR3 bases: TGTGCCAGCAGCACCCGGGACAACTCCTACAATGAGCAGTTCTTC. Translated, it gives CASSTRDNSYNEQFF.

The count of this clone is one. The CDR3 region has the DNA TGCGCCAGCAGCTTGGGGGACAGGGCCTACGAGCAGTACTTC. This sequence encodes CASSLGDRAYEQYF. This rearrangement joins TRBV5-1 to TRBJ2-7; 9 bases line up with TRBD1. The CDR3 loop spans 14 amino acids. Germline CDR1 is SGHRS and CDR2 is YFSETQ. Losses at the gene ends were 0 bases for V and 2 bases for J; bases not matched to a gene: 0.

The chain links TRBV19 to TRBJ2-7, with D possibly being TRBD1 (5 bases). The CDR3 spans 12 residues. The germline V and J ends were trimmed by 7 bases and 4 bases, with 11 bases remaining between them. Germline CDR1 and CDR2: LNHDA and SQIVND (reference sequence). The CDR3 region is CASKDRAYEQYF. CDR3 in DNA: TGTGCCAGTAAAGACAGAGCATACGAGCAGTACTTC.

The chain combines TRBV6-1 with TRBJ2-3; D is undetermined. V lost 1 base and J 0 bases, leaving 8 bases between the germline ends. The CDR3 is 15 residues long. Germline V lookup: CDR1 MNHNS, CDR2 SASEGT. CDR3 nucleotide sequence: TGTGCCAGCAGTGAAGTTAGCTTTAGCACAGATACGCAGTATTTT. It is translated as CASSEVSFSTDTQYF.

The chain has TRBV29-1 and TRBJ1-4, with no clear D. V lost 7 bases and J 0 bases, leaving 9 bases between the germline ends. The CDR3 sequence is 13 residues long. CDR1 is SQVTM, CDR2 ANQGSEA, per germline. The CDR3, as DNA: TGCAGCGGGGCAGCTGCAACTAATGAAAAACTGTTTTTT. This codes for CSGAAATNEKLFF. Full variable domain (missing parts from reference TRBV29-1 and TRBJ1-4): SAVISQKPSRDICQRGTSLTIQCQVDSQVTMMFWYRQQPGQSLTLIATANQGSEATYESGFVIDKFPISRPNLTFSTLTVSNMSPEDSSIYLCSGAAATNEKLFFGSGTQLSVL.

The V and J genes are TRBV5-1 and TRBJ2-7; 8 bases agree with TRBD1. The CDR3 is 15 residues long. The V segment lost 1 base and the J segment 5 bases; nucleotides outside the gene matches: 8. Germline V lookup: CDR1 SGHRS, CDR2 YFSETQ. The CDR3 sequence is CASSLRGRGQHEQYF. The CDR3 coding sequence is TGCGCCAGCAGCTTGAGAGGCAGGGGGCAGCACGAGCAGTACTTC.